The 8 T cell receptor beta chains below come from one sample, sequenced in a study of blood T cell repertoires in COVID-19. Produced via immunoSEQ multiplex PCR; TCRdb's table is partial and in-frame only. The sample includes about 240,000 clones, roughly 82% seen only once; the top ten take approximately 4.5%. The material sequenced was peripheral blood. The receptors here all came from a woman aged 70-85 years with acute or convalescent COVID-19.

This chain joins TRBV19 and TRBJ1-1; no firm D call. Between the trimmed V and J ends, which lost 7 bases and 6 bases, there was a span of 21 bases. Germline lookup yields CDR1 LNHDA and CDR2 SQIVND (reference sequence). The CDR3 has 15 residues. For the CDR3, the DNA is TGTGCCAGTACCGAGGGCCGACGGGTTTTCGCTGAAGCTTTCTTT. As protein: CASTEGRRVFAEAFF.

CDR3 region: CASSLPGGEEKLFF. DNA of the CDR3: TGTGCCAGCAGCTTGCCAGGGGGTGAGGAAAAACTGTTTTTT. The V and J genes are TRBV5-5 and TRBJ1-4; 7 positions agree with TRBD1. V lost 1 base and J lost 8; bases outside the gene matches: 5. Looked up from germline, CDR1 is SGHKS and CDR2 is YYEKEE (reference sequence). The CDR3 length is 14 residues. Variable domain in full (rest from reference TRBV5-5 and TRBJ1-4): DAGVTQSPTHLIKTRGQQVTLRCSPISGHKSVSWYQQVLGQGPQFIFQYYEKEERGRGNFPDRFSARQFPNYSSELNVNALLLGDSALYLCASSLPGGEEKLFFGSGTQLSVL.

The genes are TRBV7-9 and TRBJ2-3, with 9 bases lining up with TRBD1. The CDR3 covers 16 residues. CDR1 is SEHNR and CDR2 is FQNEAQ in the germline V gene (reference sequence). The V segment lost 5 bases and the J segment 6 bases; nucleotides outside the gene matches: 12. CDR3 sequence: CASSQSTGGRWDTQYF. DNA of the CDR3: TGTGCCAGCAGCCAAAGTACAGGGGGCAGGTGGGATACGCAGTATTTT.

The chain couples TRBV12-1 to TRBJ2-3; TRBD1 is taken as the D call from the table, unchecked against the DNA. TRBV12-1 is a pseudogene locus. The CDR3 totals 14 residues. CDR3 DNA sequence: TGTGCCAGCCAGGACAGGGTTGGCACAGATACGCAGTATTTT. Protein product: CASQDRVGTDTQYF.

The J gene is TRBJ1-4, the V gene TRBV19; TRBD1 matches at 10 bases. The junction had 4 bases not matched to a gene; V was cut back by 5 bases and J by 7 bases. CDR1 is LNHDA, CDR2 SQIVND, per germline (reference sequence). This CDR3 comprises 14 residues. CDR3 amino acids: CASSAGTGAEKLFF. The CDR3 coding sequence is TGTGCCAGTAGTGCCGGGACAGGGGCTGAAAAACTGTTTTTT.

The V gene is TRBV2, the J gene TRBJ2-7; 8 bases fit TRBD1. From germline, CDR1 is SNHLY and CDR2 FYNNEI. V lost 5 bases to trimming and J lost 6 bases; unmatched junction nucleotides: 6. This CDR3 spans 13 amino acids. In DNA form, the CDR3 reads TGTGCCAGCAGTCAGGGGGCGCCCGGCGAGCAGTACTTC. It specifies CASSQGAPGEQYF.

The chain combines TRBV6-1 with TRBJ2-7; TRBD2 aligns across 8 bases. In germline, CDR1 is MNHNS, CDR2 SASEGT. The ends lost 3 bases at V and 2 bases at J; junction bases unmatched: 3. This CDR3 spans 14 amino acids. This CDR3 is CASSDQRGTYEQYF. DNA of the CDR3: TGTGCCAGCAGTGATCAGCGGGGGACCTACGAGCAGTACTTC.

The chain recombines TRBV7-8 with TRBJ2-7, with 7 bases aligning to TRBD1. J gave up 2 bases and V 4 bases, and 8 bases lay outside the gene matches. The length of the CDR3 is 15 residues. Germline loops: CDR1 SGHVS, CDR2 FQNEAQ. CDR3 nucleotide sequence: TGTGCCAGCAGCTCTAGACAGGGCGGCGCCTACGAGCAGTACTTC. Amino acid sequence: CASSSRQGGAYEQYF.